Listed below are T cell receptor beta chains from one sample, sequenced in a study of CD8 T cells in Susac syndrome. TCRdb itself ran the immunoSEQ multiplex PCR reads through MiXCR, one entry per CDR3 protein. This table holds 160,000 or so distinct CDR3 sequences, 85% to 95% found once. The sequenced sample consisted of CD4+ T cells from PBMCs. The receptors were sampled from a human donor with Susac syndrome. Both conserved end residues are part of each CDR3. Each record gives: clone size, J gene, D gene, V gene, CDR3 DNA, CDR3 protein. A D gene is named only where the DNA matches it firmly. Rows may omit the clone size; those that give it use once, few, many or a size class.

once TRBJ2-5 TRBD2 TRBV7-2 TGTGCCAGCAGCTCGGGACTAGCGGGGGCCCTGGGGACCCAGTACTTC CASSSGLAGALGTQYF
- TRBJ2-7 - TRBV15 TGTGCCACCAGCAGAGCCCTTACCTACGAGCAGTACTTC CATSRALTYEQYF
medium-sized TRBJ2-1 - TRBV7-9 TGTGCCAGCAGCTTAGAGGGCAGGGGACCCTACAATGAGCAGTTCTTC CASSLEGRGPYNEQFF
- TRBJ1-1 TRBD1 TRBV29-1 TGCAGCGTCTCCGGGACAGGGTCCGCTGAAGCTTTCTTT CSVSGTGSAEAFF
- TRBJ1-4 - TRBV20-1 TGCAGTGTCATGGCGCATCAAGGTGAAAAACTGTTTTTT CSVMAHQGEKLFF
- TRBJ1-5 - TRBV12-3/TRBV12-4 TGTGCCAGCAGTCTGGGACTGGGGCAGCCCCAGCATTTT CASSLGLGQPQHF
- TRBJ1-1 - TRBV20-1 TGCAGTGCTAGAAAGATGGGTGGTAACACTGAAGCTTTCTTT CSARKMGGNTEAFF
- TRBJ1-2 - TRBV12-3/TRBV12-4 TGTGCCAGCAGTCCCCGGGACTTCAATGGCTACACCTTC CASSPRDFNGYTF
- TRBJ1-1 TRBD1 TRBV18 TGTGCCAGCTCAATACAGGGGTCGAACACTGAAGCTTTCTTT CASSIQGSNTEAFF
- TRBJ2-3 - TRBV6-5 TGTGCCAGCAGTTCAACATTATCCACAGATACGCAGTATTTT CASSSTLSTDTQYF
- TRBJ1-6 TRBD1 TRBV7-9 TGTGCCAGCAGCTTATCGTGGGACAGGGAAAATTCACCCCTCCACTTT CASSLSWDRENSPLHF
- TRBJ1-2 TRBD1 TRBV3-1 TGTGCCAGCAGCCACTGGGACAGGGGATATGGCTACACCTTC CASSHWDRGYGYTF
- TRBJ1-6 TRBD1 TRBV29-1 TGCAGCGTCGGGGACAGCCGTAATTCACCCCTCCACTTT CSVGDSRNSPLHF
- TRBJ1-6 TRBD1 TRBV12-3/TRBV12-4 TGTGCCAGCACCGAGGGACAGCGGAGTTCACCCCTCCACTTT CASTEGQRSSPLHF
few TRBJ2-7 - TRBV6-1 TGTGCCAGCAGCCCAATTGACAGGGGAGGGGAGGAGCAGTACTTC CASSPIDRGGEEQYF
once TRBJ2-2 - TRBV15 TGTGCCACGGGAAGGGACGGGCTAAACACCGGGGAGCTGTTTTTT CATGRDGLNTGELFF
- TRBJ1-5 - TRBV4-2 TGTGCCAGCAGCCAAGGGCCCAGTGGGGGGAATCAGCCCCAGCATTTT CASSQGPSGGNQPQHF
- TRBJ2-2 - TRBV20-1 TGCAGTGCCAGCAGGAGGGGGGACACCGGGGAGCTGTTTTTT CSASRRGDTGELFF
- TRBJ1-5 TRBD1 TRBV15 TGTGCCACCAGCAGAGGCAGGGGGCTCAATCAGCCCCAGCATTTT CATSRGRGLNQPQHF
- TRBJ2-3 - TRBV20-1 TGCAGTGCTCGAGAGACTAGTGTAGATACGCAGTATTTT CSARETSVDTQYF
once TRBJ1-6 - TRBV27 TGTGCCAGCCGAGGGGAGGCGAAAAGCTCCTATAATTCACCCCTCCACTTT CASRGEAKSSYNSPLHF
- TRBJ2-2 - TRBV15 TGTGCCACCAGCAGAGGGAGATCCGGGGAGCTGTTTTTT CATSRGRSGELFF